These T cell receptor beta chains were read from a single sample in a study of Ad26.COV2.S vaccination and SARS-CoV-2 variants. Profiling relied on immunoSEQ multiplex PCR, and the TCRdb table lists in-frame clones only, not all of them. In the table there are around 300,000 clones, roughly 90% of which are singletons. Material: peripheral blood, obtained in a trial of Ad26.COV2.S vaccine versus placebo. These receptor sequences come from a person aged 18-60 years who received the Ad26.COV2.S COVID-19 vaccine or a placebo. Each CDR3 is given with its conserved first and last residue. The order of the fields is CDR3 length, V gene, J gene, clone size, D gene, CDR3 DNA, CDR3 protein. The D gene is left open where the match is weak. Clone size is stated in some rows and not others, as once, few, many or a class when expanded.

>14|TRBV6-6|TRBJ1-3|once|NA
TGTGCCAGCAGCGAAACAGGGACTGGAAACACCATATATTTT
CASSETGTGNTIYF
>15|TRBV6-6|TRBJ1-3|NA|NA
TGTGCCAGCAGTCAGTACAGGGAGTCGGCTGACACCATATATTTT
CASSQYRESADTIYF
>15|TRBV5-1|TRBJ2-5|NA|TRBD2
TGCGCCAGCGCTTACCGGGGAGGGCCCCAGGAGACCCAGTACTTC
CASAYRGGPQETQYF
>16|TRBV9|TRBJ2-1|once|NA
TGTGCCAGCAGCGTAGGGCCGGGAGAAACCTACAATGAGCAGTTCTTC
CASSVGPGETYNEQFF
>14|TRBV7-3|TRBJ2-2|few|NA
TGTGCCAGCAGCCCCGCAGGGAACACCGGGGAGCTGTTTTTT
CASSPAGNTGELFF
>18|TRBV7-2|TRBJ2-1|NA|NA
TGTGCCAGCAGCTTTGAGGGGAGGTGGAGGTCCACCTACAATGAGCAGTTCTTC
CASSFEGRWRSTYNEQFF
>16|TRBV11-2|TRBJ2-2|NA|NA
TGTGCCAGCAGCGACCGGGTGTCAAAAATGACCGGGGAGCTGTTTTTT
CASSDRVSKMTGELFF
>13|TRBV19|TRBJ1-1|NA|NA
TGTGCCAGTAGTTTCGGGGGGAACACTGAAGCTTTCTTT
CASSFGGNTEAFF
>13|TRBV4-3|TRBJ2-7|NA|NA
TGCGCCAGCAGCCAAGAGGGACCGTCTTCACTCCAATTC
CASSQEGPSSLQF
>14|TRBV24-1|TRBJ1-2|NA|NA
TGTGCCACCAGTGATTCAGGGCGAGGCGGGGGCTACACCTTC
CATSDSGRGGGYTF
>14|TRBV7-9|TRBJ1-2|NA|NA
TGTGCCAGCAGCCCCCAATCCCTCGAGGCGGGCTACACCTTC
CASSPQSLEAGYTF
>12|TRBV6-1|TRBJ1-1|NA|NA
TGTGCCAGCAGTGAAGTGATTACTGAAGCTTTCTTT
CASSEVITEAFF
>13|TRBV6-5|TRBJ2-7|NA|NA
TGTGCCAGCAAATTCCAGGGTTTAGACGAGCAGTACTTC
CASKFQGLDEQYF
>15|TRBV9|TRBJ1-2|once|NA
TGTGCCAGCAGCGTAGCCGGGGGAGGGGGCTATGGCTACACCTTC
CASSVAGGGGYGYTF
>16|TRBV4-1|TRBJ2-7|once|TRBD1
TGCGCCAGCAGCCAAGATGAGGGACAGGAGTACTACGAGCAGTACTTC
CASSQDEGQEYYEQYF
>15|TRBV15|TRBJ1-4|NA|NA
TGTGCCACCAGCAGAGATCGACAGCGAAATGAAAAACTGTTTTTT
CATSRDRQRNEKLFF
>15|TRBV5-1|TRBJ2-7|once|NA
TGCGCCAGCAGCTTGGAGACGGTTTTCCTCGACGAGCAGTACTTC
CASSLETVFLDEQYF
>15|TRBV7-8|TRBJ1-1|NA|NA
TGTGCCAGCAGCCCCCGGGGGGTCTTGAACACTGAAGCTTTCTTT
CASSPRGVLNTEAFF
>14|TRBV6-6|TRBJ1-4|once|NA
TGTGCCAGCTGGGGAGGGCCCAATAATGAAAAACTGTTTTTT
CASWGGPNNEKLFF
>11|TRBV7-8|TRBJ2-2|few|NA
TGTGCCAGCAGCTCATCCGGGGAGCTGTTTTTT
CASSSSGELFF
>16|TRBV7-3|TRBJ2-3|NA|NA
TGTGCCAGCAGCTTTCACCAAGGAGGTGGGGGAGATACGCAGTATTTT
CASSFHQGGGGDTQYF
>14|TRBV18|TRBJ2-5|NA|NA
TGTGCCAGCTCCCCCGAGCCGGCCAAAGAGACCCAGTACTTC
CASSPEPAKETQYF
>20|TRBV5-1|TRBJ2-5|once|TRBD1
TGCGCCAGCAGCTTGGCCGGGACAACTACCAGGGGGAGCAAAGAAGAGACCCAGTACTTC
CASSLAGTTTRGSKEETQYF
>14|TRBV6-2/TRBV6-3|TRBJ1-2|NA|TRBD1
TGTGCCAGCAGTTACGGGACAGGGAACTATGGCTACACCTTC
CASSYGTGNYGYTF
>12|TRBV28|TRBJ1-2|NA|NA
TGTGCCAGCAGGGGAGCTAACTATGGCTACACCTTC
CASRGANYGYTF
>14|TRBV5-1|TRBJ1-1|NA|NA
TGCGCCAGCAGCTTGGCCCCAGGGCAGCCTGAAGCTTTCTTT
CASSLAPGQPEAFF
>18|TRBV4-3|TRBJ1-1|NA|NA
TGCGCCAGCAGCCAAGATTCGGGAACACCCCACGGGGCCACTGAAGCTTTCTTT
CASSQDSGTPHGATEAFF
>16|TRBV6-2/TRBV6-3|TRBJ1-1|NA|NA
TGTGCCAGCAGCGAGGGGGACACTCTTCTTGGCACTGAAGCTTTCTTT
CASSEGDTLLGTEAFF
>15|TRBV6-5|TRBJ2-3|NA|NA
TGTGCCAGCACCGCGGTAGGGTGGCTCTTTACTACGCAGTATTTT
CASTAVGWLFTTQYF
>15|TRBV7-8|TRBJ2-7|NA|NA
TGTGCCAGCAGCTTACTCAGCGGATTCTCCTACGAGCAGTACTTC
CASSLLSGFSYEQYF
>14|TRBV19|TRBJ2-3|NA|NA
TGTGCCAGTAGTATACAGGGTGTGACAGATACGCAGTATTTT
CASSIQGVTDTQYF
>17|TRBV9|TRBJ1-2|NA|NA
TGTGCCAGCAGCGTAGAAGGTGCCGGGGTTCTCAACTATGGCTACACCTTC
CASSVEGAGVLNYGYTF
>15|TRBV4-2|TRBJ1-2|NA|NA
TGTGCCAGCAGCCAAGAACCGAACAGCCGGGGTGGCTACACCTTC
CASSQEPNSRGGYTF
>12|TRBV10-1|TRBJ1-1|NA|NA
TGCGCCAGTCGTGGTGGGGGAACTGAAGCTTTCTTT
CASRGGGTEAFF
>13|TRBV19|TRBJ2-1|NA|NA
TGTGCCAGTAGCCACAGGGTCAAGGATGAGCAGTTCTTC
CASSHRVKDEQFF
>15|TRBV18|TRBJ1-4|NA|NA
TGTGCCAGCTCACCCACGACAGTTATAAGTGAAAAACTGTTTTTT
CASSPTTVISEKLFF
>13|TRBV6-6|TRBJ2-6|NA|NA
TGTGCCATACAATTCTCTGGGGCCAACGTCCTGACTTTC
CAIQFSGANVLTF
>16|TRBV3-1/TRBV3-2|TRBJ1-2|NA|NA
TGTGCCAGCAGCCAAGACGGTCGGACAGCTAACTATGGCTACACCTTC
CASSQDGRTANYGYTF
>15|TRBV29-1|TRBJ1-1|NA|NA
TGCAGCGTTGACGCCAGGTTCCGGCTCCGCACTGAAGCTTTCTTT
CSVDARFRLRTEAFF
>16|TRBV7-9|TRBJ1-1|NA|TRBD1
TGTGCCAGCAGCTCCTATAAGGCAGGGACAGGGACTGAAGCTTTCTTT
CASSSYKAGTGTEAFF
>14|TRBV11-3|TRBJ1-1|NA|TRBD1
TGTGCCAGCAGCTCGCGGACAGGGAACACTGAAGCTTTCTTT
CASSSRTGNTEAFF
>12|TRBV10-3|TRBJ1-1|NA|NA
TGTGCCATCAGTGAGTCCGACACTGAAGCTTTCTTT
CAISESDTEAFF
>13|TRBV7-2|TRBJ2-3|NA|TRBD1
TGTGCCAGCAGCCCACAGGGGGGAGATACGCAGTATTTT
CASSPQGGDTQYF
>13|TRBV6-5|TRBJ1-1|NA|NA
TGTGCCAGCAGTTACTGGGGGGTGACTGAAGCTTTCTTT
CASSYWGVTEAFF
>14|TRBV5-6|TRBJ2-7|NA|TRBD2
TGTGCCAGCACCCATACCGCTGGGGAGGGGGAGCAGTACTTC
CASTHTAGEGEQYF
>16|TRBV18|TRBJ2-5|NA|NA
TGTGCCAGCTCATTCTTACAGGGTGAAGTTGGAGAGACCCAGTACTTC
CASSFLQGEVGETQYF
>15|TRBV9|TRBJ2-1|once|NA
TGTGCCAGCAACCTAGGGGGGACAAGCTACAATGAGCAGTTCTTC
CASNLGGTSYNEQFF
>18|TRBV6-2/TRBV6-3|TRBJ1-1|NA|NA
TGTGCCAGCAGTTACTCTCGGAGGGGAGGGTATATGAACACTGAAGCTTTCTTT
CASSYSRRGGYMNTEAFF
>11|TRBV7-2|TRBJ1-5|NA|NA
TGTGCCAGCAGCCCGGGGGGGCCCCAGCATTTT
CASSPGGPQHF
>15|TRBV6-5|TRBJ2-3|NA|TRBD2
TGTGCCAGCGGATTAGCGGGGGGGCCCCCAGATACGCAGTATTTT
CASGLAGGPPDTQYF
>15|TRBV6-2/TRBV6-3|TRBJ2-2|few|TRBD1
TGTGCCAGCAGCCAGGTCACAGGGGGCACCGGGGAGCTGTTTTTT
CASSQVTGGTGELFF
>17|TRBV5-1|TRBJ1-1|NA|TRBD1
TGCGCCAGTACCACGGGACAGGTCGGACTTATGAACACTGAAGCTTTCTTT
CASTTGQVGLMNTEAFF
>13|TRBV19|TRBJ1-3|NA|NA
TGTGCCAGTAGTAGCTGGGCCGGAAACACCATATATTTT
CASSSWAGNTIYF
>14|TRBV7-2|TRBJ1-1|NA|NA
TGTGCCAGCAGCCGCGACAGGCCAAACACTGAAGCTTTCTTT
CASSRDRPNTEAFF